The rows below give T cell receptor beta chains drawn from one sample of a study of T cell changes during pregnancy in multiple sclerosis. The assay was immunoSEQ multiplex PCR, and TCRdb's table has in-frame clones only and misses some. The repertoire has some 21,000 clones, under 95% of them found once; the top ten carry 0.65% to 0.85%. This material consisted of CD4+ T cells from peripheral blood mononuclear cells, taken in the third trimester of pregnancy. The receptors here all came from a female donor with multiple sclerosis, enrolled in a pregnancy study. Both conserved end residues are trimmed from each CDR3.

v_gene: TRBV5-4; CDR3aa: ASSPGGTGALYEQY
v_gene: TRBV6-1; CDR3aa: ASSEARGHGYT
v_gene: TRBV5-1; CDR3aa: ASSLETGVTGNTIY
v_gene: TRBV25-1; CDR3aa: ASSALGRTEAF
v_gene: TRBV6-5; CDR3aa: ASTEQGRGHYGYT
v_gene: TRBV5-1; CDR3aa: ASSLMAHTYNEQF
v_gene: TRBV7-9; CDR3aa: ASSTTGVFEAF
v_gene: TRBV6-1; CDR3aa: ASGTNRGDNSPLH
v_gene: TRBV10-2; CDR3aa: ASSGAPTGVFGSNQPQH
v_gene: TRBV7-2; CDR3aa: ASSLVPGDYEQY
v_gene: TRBV4-2; CDR3aa: ASSQDPFAGRGAQFTQY
v_gene: TRBV5-1; CDR3aa: ASSRTSTDGYT
v_gene: TRBV30; CDR3aa: AWSVQVEAF
v_gene: TRBV7-9; CDR3aa: ASSLVTGLAGGRETQY
v_gene: TRBV5-1; CDR3aa: ASSLDRGAGYT
v_gene: TRBV2; CDR3aa: ASSLEGSRDQPQH
v_gene: TRBV25-1; CDR3aa: ASSEDPGNQETQY
v_gene: TRBV18; CDR3aa: ASSPPGGRSTDTQY
v_gene: TRBV5-5; CDR3aa: ASSLRLATPEQY
v_gene: TRBV9; CDR3aa: ASSVAPLGTYEQY
v_gene: TRBV10-3; CDR3aa: AISDTSGGLGANVLT
v_gene: TRBV11-3; CDR3aa: ASSLDGRHNEQF
v_gene: TRBV19; CDR3aa: ASSITGHRTDTQY
v_gene: TRBV6-5; CDR3aa: ASSFNRDSFGL
v_gene: TRBV7-8; CDR3aa: ASSFEAGTGELF
v_gene: TRBV11-2; CDR3aa: ASSSGLVYGYT
v_gene: TRBV28; CDR3aa: ASSTRRVDTQY
v_gene: TRBV28; CDR3aa: ASSLTGGRANGYT
v_gene: TRBV19; CDR3aa: ASSIYPRQGSNYGYT
v_gene: TRBV5-1; CDR3aa: ASSVQGRNTDTQY
v_gene: TRBV10-3; CDR3aa: AIRDPGQLREQY
v_gene: TRBV29-1; CDR3aa: SVTTGAYGYT
v_gene: TRBV7-2; CDR3aa: ASSLGPGIYNSPLH
v_gene: TRBV7-2; CDR3aa: ASSAHRGSNQPQH
v_gene: TRBV5-6; CDR3aa: ASSSRAGANEKLF
v_gene: TRBV7-2; CDR3aa: ASSLVVFGHEQF
v_gene: TRBV4-2; CDR3aa: ASSQAGAGGATNEKLF
v_gene: TRBV5-1; CDR3aa: ASSVTHSGNTIY
v_gene: TRBV5-1; CDR3aa: ASSLIGQEGYT
v_gene: TRBV6-1; CDR3aa: ASSRQVSYEQY
v_gene: TRBV5-4; CDR3aa: ASSLTLGRGGTQNEQF
v_gene: TRBV28; CDR3aa: ASISIGVSEKLF
v_gene: TRBV6-1; CDR3aa: ASSEDWQGTYGYT
v_gene: TRBV5-4; CDR3aa: ASSLGQGQDTQY
v_gene: TRBV11-2; CDR3aa: ASSRGTSGRIASTDTQY
v_gene: TRBV5-4; CDR3aa: ASSLAGGGADTQY
v_gene: TRBV6-5; CDR3aa: ASSSQGPYSSPLH
v_gene: TRBV7-3; CDR3aa: ASSPDRAHTGELF
v_gene: TRBV5-1; CDR3aa: ASSGGASYNEQF
v_gene: TRBV11-2; CDR3aa: ASSSQFLDTQY
v_gene: TRBV2; CDR3aa: ASKGDRAF
v_gene: TRBV6-1; CDR3aa: ASSEWPTGGRAF
v_gene: TRBV5-1; CDR3aa: ASSPDTGELF
v_gene: TRBV28; CDR3aa: ASSLSWSYGYT